A single sample gave rise to the 6 T cell receptor beta chains below, sequenced in a study of cytomegalovirus exposure and HLA in healthy donors. Use of 60 Vbeta and 13 Jbeta primers characterized the PCR. Produced via immunoSEQ multiplex PCR; TCRdb's table is partial and in-frame only. The profile shows around 150,000 clones, around three quarters of them singletons. What was sequenced was PBMCs. The origin of the receptors is a man aged 30 to 39 in good health and CMV-seropositive.

This chain uses TRBV28 with TRBJ2-7; 8 bases are a match to TRBD1. The CDR3 contains 17 residues. Germline V gene data show CDR1 as MDHEN and CDR2 as SYDVKM. J was trimmed by 2 bases and V by 4 bases; bases with no gene match: 13. The CDR3: CASSSWTGLVSTYEQYF. The DNA of the CDR3 is TGTGCCAGCAGTTCCTGGACAGGGTTGGTCTCGACCTACGAGCAGTACTTC.

The V gene is TRBV11-2, the J gene TRBJ2-7; tentative D call: TRBD2 (7 bases). Germline CDR1 reads SGHAT; CDR2 reads FQNNGV. V lost 8 bases, J lost 3 bases, and 20 bases lay in between. CDR3 length: 15 residues. The CDR3 sequence is CASGGVWGGLYEQYF. For the CDR3, the DNA is TGTGCCAGCGGGGGGGTTTGGGGGGGCCTCTACGAGCAGTACTTC.

The chain links TRBV4-1 to TRBJ1-3, with D hard to call. V was clipped by 2 bases and J by 4 bases, with 12 bases between them. CDR3 length: 15 residues. Germline CDR1 MGHRA, CDR2 YSYEKL. The CDR3 DNA is TGCGCCAGCAGCCAATTCCCCACGGGGGGAAACACCATATATTTT. Residues: CASSQFPTGGNTIYF.

The genes are TRBV13 and TRBJ2-4; TRBD2 matches at 13 bases. Germline assignment: CDR1 PRHDT and CDR2 FYEKMQ (reference sequence). Trimming removed 0 bases from V and 3 bases from J; junction bases left unmatched: 11. The CDR3 is 20 amino acids. The CDR3 spells CASSLGWTSGGLIFKNIQYF. In nucleotides, the CDR3 is TGTGCCAGCAGCTTAGGTTGGACTAGCGGGGGACTTATCTTCAAAAACATTCAGTACTTC.

The rearrangement links TRBV9 to TRBJ2-2; 8 bases line up with TRBD2. Looked up from germline, CDR1 is SGDLS and CDR2 is YYNGEE. The V segment lost 7 bases and the J segment 2 bases; nucleotides outside the gene matches: 7. The CDR3 totals 15 residues. CDR3 protein: CASEAGDRNTGELFF. In DNA form, the CDR3 reads TGTGCCAGCGAAGCGGGGGACCGTAACACCGGGGAGCTGTTTTTT.

This chain uses TRBV28 with TRBJ2-5; 7 nucleotides align to TRBD2. CDR3 length: 14 residues. The ends lost 5 bases at V and 0 bases at J; junction bases unmatched: 3. In germline, CDR1 is MDHEN, CDR2 SYDVKM. CDR3 coding DNA: TGTGCCAGCAGTAGCGGGGCGTACCAAGAGACCCAGTACTTC. It is translated as CASSSGAYQETQYF.